This passage covers 15 T cell receptor beta chains from one sample sequenced in a study of T cells after posttransplantation cyclophosphamide. A marrow graft followed busulfan-fludarabine conditioning, with cyclophosphamide on days +3 and +4. Clones were read by immunoSEQ multiplex PCR, and TCRdb kept only the in-frame ones, dropping some. The table shows some 45,000 clones, with less than 95% occurring only once. The sample was PBMCs, taken 60 to 65 days after allogeneic stem cell transplant with posttransplant cyclophosphamide. Receptor source: a male patient aged 55 to 70 who received an allogeneic stem cell transplant from a related donor and was CMV-positive. The graft donor may account for some of the T cells.

CDR3 residues: CAISAPGGETQYF. DNA for the CDR3: TGTGCCATCAGTGCCCCCGGGGGAGAGACCCAGTACTTC. The chain has TRBV10-3 and TRBJ2-5; D might be TRBD2 (6 bases). V was pared by 4 bases and J by 4 bases, with 10 bases between. The CDR3 runs 13 residues. Germline CDR1 reads ENHRY; CDR2 reads SYGVKD.

The chain recombines TRBV9 with TRBJ2-3; 9 bases agree with TRBD1. Germline V CDR1 and CDR2: SGDLS, YYNGEE. Trimming cost V 3 bases and J 5 bases; bases outside gene matches: 10. CDR3 length: 16 residues. CDR3 amino acids: CASSADGQGIGDTQYF. In DNA form, the CDR3 reads TGTGCCAGCAGCGCCGACGGACAGGGGATAGGAGATACGCAGTATTTT.

The chain is built from TRBV12-5 and TRBJ1-1; 9 bases are a match to TRBD1. Germline V gives CDR1 LGHNT, CDR2 FRNRAP. The CDR3 is made up of 14 amino acids. The V segment lost 1 base and the J segment 7 bases; nucleotides outside the gene matches: 4. The DNA for the CDR3 is TGTGCTAGTGGTTTGGACAGGGGGCTAGGTGAAGCTTTCTTT. This sequence encodes CASGLDRGLGEAFF.

This chain uses TRBV29-1 with TRBJ2-6; D possibly corresponds to TRBD1 (5 bases). Germline assignment: CDR1 SQVTM and CDR2 ANQGSEA. The CDR3 totals 13 residues. The germline V and J ends were trimmed by 6 bases and 0 bases, with 6 bases remaining between them. CDR3 residues: CSVQDSGANVLTF. The CDR3 DNA sequence: TGCAGCGTACAGGACTCTGGGGCCAACGTCCTGACTTTC.

This rearrangement joins TRBV2 to TRBJ1-4; possible D gene TRBD1, 6 bases. V was cut by 7 bases and J by 7 bases, with 16 bases left in between. The CDR3 contains 14 residues. Looked up from germline, CDR1 is SNHLY and CDR2 is FYNNEI. CDR3 protein: CASKRQAQVEKLFF. The DNA for the CDR3 is TGTGCCAGCAAGCGACAGGCCCAAGTTGAAAAACTGTTTTTT.

This sequence joins TRBV7-2 and TRBJ2-1; D is undetermined. The ends were cut back, 5 bases at V and 8 bases at J, with 10 bases in the middle. CDR3 length equals 12 residues. CDR1 SGHTA and CDR2 FQGNSA come from the germline V gene. In DNA form, the CDR3 reads TGTGCCAGCAGCCCGAACGGTGATGAGCAGTTCTTC. Translating it yields CASSPNGDEQFF.

The rearrangement uses TRBV7-8 and TRBJ2-6; 9 positions match TRBD1. V shed 5 bases and J 1 base; nucleotides not matched to a gene: 6. This CDR3 has 17 amino acids. CDR1 is SGHVS, CDR2 FQNEAQ, per germline. CDR3 sequence reads: CASSTAGQGSGANVLTF. Written as DNA, the CDR3 is TGTGCCAGCAGCACCGCGGGACAGGGATCTGGGGCCAACGTCCTGACTTTC. The full variable domain, its missing parts supplied by reference TRBV7-8 and TRBJ2-6, is GAGVSQSPRYKVAKRGQDVALRCDPISGHVSLFWYQQALGQGPEFLTYFQNEAQLDKSGLPSDRFFAERPEGSVSTLKIQRTQQEDSAVYLCASSTAGQGSGANVLTFGAGSRLTVL.

The V and J genes are TRBV14 and TRBJ2-1, with 11 bases lining up with TRBD2. From germline, CDR1 is SGHDN and CDR2 FVKESK. With 4 bases clipped from V and 3 bases from J, the junction kept 17 bases outside the gene matches. The CDR3 is 20 residues long. The CDR3 loop reads CASSPSPGLAVSSSYNEQFF. The CDR3 bases are TGTGCCAGCAGCCCTTCACCGGGACTAGCGGTGTCCTCCAGCTACAATGAGCAGTTCTTC.

This clone appeared a few times. The chain employs TRBV5-1 and TRBJ1-3; D may be TRBD1 (5 bases). Germline-derived CDR1 and CDR2 are SGHRS and YFSETQ. The CDR3 is 15 residues long. Trimming removed 0 bases from V and 4 bases from J, with 11 bases in between. CDR3 amino acids: CASSLDSQGGNTIYF. DNA for the CDR3: TGCGCCAGCAGCTTGGATTCGCAGGGAGGAAACACCATATATTTT.

The rearrangement joins TRBV6-4 to TRBJ2-7, with TRBD2 identical over 8 bases. CDR3 length: 17 residues. CDR1 and CDR2 from the germline V gene are MRHNA and SNTAGT. The junction had 14 bases not matched to a gene; V was cut back by 5 bases and J by 2 bases. The CDR3 protein is CASSLPLLRGATYEQYV. The CDR3, as DNA: TGTGCCAGCAGTCTCCCCCTCTTGCGGGGGGCAACCTACGAGCAGTACGTC.

This clone was picked up a small number of times. V is TRBV7-2 and J is TRBJ2-4; D perhaps matches TRBD1 (5 bases). The CDR3 has 12 amino acids. The germline gives CDR1 SGHTA, CDR2 FQGNSA. The V end lost 6 bases, the J end lost 6 bases, and 9 bases lay between the germline ends. CDR3 region: CASRRQGNIQYF. The DNA of the CDR3 is TGTGCCAGCAGACGGCAGGGAAACATTCAGTACTTC. The variable domain in full, with the rest retrieved from reference TRBV7-2 and TRBJ2-4, is GAGVSQSPSNKVTEKGKDVELRCDPISGHTALYWYRQSLGQGLEFLIYFQGNSAPDKSGLPSDRFSAERTGGSVSTLTIQRTQQEDSAVYLCASRRQGNIQYFGAGTRLSVL.

The V call is TRBV19, the J call TRBJ1-2, with D possibly matching TRBD1 (5 bases). Trimming stripped 3 bases from V and 4 bases from J, with 9 bases between. CDR3 size: 13 residues. Germline CDR1 is LNHDA and CDR2 is SQIVND (reference sequence). This chain's CDR3 is CASSMSDSYGYTF. The CDR3 DNA is TGTGCCAGTAGTATGAGCGACAGCTATGGCTACACCTTC.

V gene TRBV5-4 combines with J gene TRBJ1-2; 8 nucleotides agree with TRBD1. CDR1 is SGHNT and CDR2 is YYREEE in the germline V gene (reference sequence). CDR3 length equals 16 residues. The V and J ends lost 0 bases and 3 bases, in that order; junction bases with no gene match: 7. The CDR3 region has the DNA TGTGCCAGCAGCTTGGGTGGACAGGGCTGGGACTATGGCTACACCTTC. Translation gives CASSLGGQGWDYGYTF.

This rearrangement joins TRBV18 to TRBJ2-1, with 9 nucleotides matching TRBD1. The germline gives CDR1 KGHSH, CDR2 LQKENI. The CDR3 extends over 15 amino acids. Losses at the gene ends were 2 bases for V and 8 bases for J; bases not matched to a gene: 7. The CDR3 DNA reads TGTGCCAGCTCACCATGGACAGGGGATTCGGATGAGCAGTTCTTC. Protein sequence: CASSPWTGDSDEQFF. Full variable domain (remainder filled in from reference TRBV18 and TRBJ2-1): NAGVMQNPRHLVRRRGQEARLRCSPMKGHSHVYWYRQLPEEGLKFMVYLQKENIIDESGMPKERFSAEFPKEGPSILRIQQVVRGDSAAYFCASSPWTGDSDEQFFGPGTRLTVL.

This rearrangement joins TRBV11-2 to TRBJ2-1; D is unclear. Germline CDR1 reads SGHAT; CDR2 reads FQNNGV. The V and J ends lost 3 bases and 9 bases respectively, with 9 bases between them. This CDR3 region has 12 residues. CDR3 DNA sequence: TGTGCCAGCAGCTTGCGCTTTGGTGAGCAGTTCTTC. Its translation: CASSLRFGEQFF.